This record concerns one T cell receptor beta chain sequence. Its antigen is unknown. This CDR3 has 15 amino acids. Trimming cost V 6 bases and J 7 bases, with 21 bases left between them. This record comes from a study of T cell repertoires in cytomegalovirus infection. One entry per CDR3 protein results from TCRdb running MiXCR on the reads. The sample comprises about 310,000 distinct CDR3 sequences, roughly 25% of which are singletons, and about an eighth rests with the top ten. Findings of the study overall: Clonotypes of TCR beta that were HLA-C-restricted and CMV-specific dominated the ex vivo response.

This receptor was taken from a human donor in good health (CMV status not recorded). Some clones in this sample may be carry-over from other donors' samples. The sample in question was cultured PBMCs, obtained from culture after CMV antigen stimulation. The V and J genes are TRBV12-3 or TRBV12-4 and TRBJ1-2, with D tentatively TRBD1 (5 bases). The CDR3 loop is CASRHPLGGTAGYTF. CDR3 coding DNA: TGTGCCAGCAGACACCCCTTAGGTGGGACCGCTGGCTACACCTTC.